This section outlines one TCR beta chain sequence together with its context. What it binds is unknown. This library used roughly 430 ng RNA and molecular barcoded adaptors spanning alpha/delta and beta/gamma chains. Using its own MiXCR run on the reads, TCRdb lists one record per CDR3 protein. Seen here are tens of thousands of distinct CDR3 sequences, more than 20% observed once, and the top ten hold 15% to 20%. This sample is drawn from a study of read filtering for tumor transcriptome and immune sequencing. Study-wide findings and caveats: Without single-read clonotypes, shared clonotype proportions correlated more between IR-seq and RNA-seq.

From germline, CDR1 is LGHNT and CDR2 FRNRAP. Trimming took 5 bases from V and 8 from J, leaving 13 bases between them. The length of the CDR3 is 13 residues. The sample consisted of a population of CD138-negative cells sorted from bone marrow. V usage is TRBV12-5 and J usage is TRBJ2-1; tentatively, D is TRBD1 (5 bases). This clonotype was sampled from a donor at least 40 years old with multiple myeloma. CDR3: CASGTSQGHEQFF. For the CDR3, the DNA is TGTGCTAGTGGTACCTCCCAGGGTCATGAGCAGTTCTTC. The entire variable domain, with the rest obtained from reference TRBV12-5 and TRBJ2-1, is as follows: DARVTQTPRHKVTEMGQEVTMRCQPILGHNTVFWYRQTMMQGLELLAYFRNRAPLDDSGMPKDRFSAEMPDATLATLKIQPSEPRDSAVYFCASGTSQGHEQFFGPGTRLTVL.